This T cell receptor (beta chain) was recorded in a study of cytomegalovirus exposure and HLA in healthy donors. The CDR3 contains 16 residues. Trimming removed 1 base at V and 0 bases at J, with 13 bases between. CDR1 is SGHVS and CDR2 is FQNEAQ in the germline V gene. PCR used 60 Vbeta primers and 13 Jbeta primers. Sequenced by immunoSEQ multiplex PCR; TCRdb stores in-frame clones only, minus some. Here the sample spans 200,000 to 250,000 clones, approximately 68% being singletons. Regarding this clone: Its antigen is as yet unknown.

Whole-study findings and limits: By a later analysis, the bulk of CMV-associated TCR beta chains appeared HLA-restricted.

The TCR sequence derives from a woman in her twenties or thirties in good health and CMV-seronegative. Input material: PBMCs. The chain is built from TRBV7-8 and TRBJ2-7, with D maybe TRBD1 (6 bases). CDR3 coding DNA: TGTGCCAGCAGCTTAGTTTGGGGACAACCCTCCTACGAGCAGTACTTC. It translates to CASSLVWGQPSYEQYF.